This note documents a single T cell receptor (beta chain) sequence. As yet, its antigen is unknown. Amplification used 60 Vbeta primers and 13 Jbeta primers. Profiling relied on immunoSEQ multiplex PCR, and the TCRdb table lists in-frame clones only, not all of them. The sample holds 150,000 to 200,000 clones, around three quarters seen once. Germline V gives CDR1 SGHKS, CDR2 YYEKEE (reference sequence). V dropped 4 bases and J dropped 1; count of bases not matched to a gene: 1. CDR3 length: 14 amino acids. This record belongs to a study of cytomegalovirus exposure and HLA in healthy donors. Study results and caveats: A few V segments could not be told apart, such as TRBV6-2 and TRBV6-3, and were left out.

Healthy bone marrow donors supplied every sample. The V gene is TRBV5-5, the J gene TRBJ1-4, with TRBD1 identical over 7 bases. The receptor was derived from a woman aged 50 to 60 in good health and CMV-seronegative. The specimen sequenced was PBMCs. CDR3 loop: CASSQGVTNEKLFF. CDR3 DNA sequence: TGTGCCAGCAGCCAGGGGGTAACTAATGAAAAACTGTTTTTT. Full variable domain (remainder filled in from reference TRBV5-5 and TRBJ1-4): DAGVTQSPTHLIKTRGQQVTLRCSPISGHKSVSWYQQVLGQGPQFIFQYYEKEERGRGNFPDRFSARQFPNYSSELNVNALLLGDSALYLCASSQGVTNEKLFFGSGTQLSVL.